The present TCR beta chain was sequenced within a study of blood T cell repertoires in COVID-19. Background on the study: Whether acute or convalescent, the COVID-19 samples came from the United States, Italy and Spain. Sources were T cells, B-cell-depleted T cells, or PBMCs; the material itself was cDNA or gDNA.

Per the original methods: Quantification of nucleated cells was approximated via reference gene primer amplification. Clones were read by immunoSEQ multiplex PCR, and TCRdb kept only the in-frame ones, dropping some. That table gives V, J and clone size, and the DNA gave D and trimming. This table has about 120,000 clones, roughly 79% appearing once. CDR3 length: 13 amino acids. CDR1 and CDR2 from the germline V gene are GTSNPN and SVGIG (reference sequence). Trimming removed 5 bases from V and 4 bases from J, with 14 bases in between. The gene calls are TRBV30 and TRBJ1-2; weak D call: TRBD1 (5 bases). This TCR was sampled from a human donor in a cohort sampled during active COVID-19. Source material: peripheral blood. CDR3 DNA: TGTGCCTGGTCGGGTAGGGGCGCCTATGGCTACACCTTC. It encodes CAWSGRGAYGYTF.